This T cell receptor beta chain came from a study of blood T cell repertoires in COVID-19. Deletions cut 5 bases from V and 5 bases from J, with 15 bases between. Germline CDR1 and CDR2: SNHLY and FYNNEI. This CDR3 is 14 amino acids long. Measured with immunoSEQ multiplex PCR; TCRdb has only the in-frame clones, and not every one. The table has a few hundred thousand clones, approximately 88% seen once. The table lists this clone with a count of one. The sample taken for sequencing was peripheral blood. The TCR comes from a woman aged 70-85 years with COVID-19, enrolled during active disease. The J gene is TRBJ2-5, the V gene TRBV2; D ambiguous. Here the CDR3 reads CASSPRVWSETQYF. CDR3 in DNA: TGTGCCAGCAGTCCTCGCGTTTGGTCGGAGACCCAGTACTTC.